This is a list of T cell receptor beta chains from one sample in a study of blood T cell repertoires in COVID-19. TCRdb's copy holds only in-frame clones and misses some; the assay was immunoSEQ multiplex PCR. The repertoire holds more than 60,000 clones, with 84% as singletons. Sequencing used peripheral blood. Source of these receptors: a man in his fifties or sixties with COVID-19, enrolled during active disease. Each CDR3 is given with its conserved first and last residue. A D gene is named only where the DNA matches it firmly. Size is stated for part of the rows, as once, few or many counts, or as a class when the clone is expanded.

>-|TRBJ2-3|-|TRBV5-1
CASSLGAGSTDTQYF
TGCGCCAGCAGCTTGGGTGCAGGGAGCACAGATACGCAGTATTTT
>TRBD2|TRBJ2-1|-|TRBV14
CASSPWGRGEDNEQFF
TGTGCCAGCAGCCCTTGGGGGCGGGGGGAAGACAATGAGCAGTTCTTC
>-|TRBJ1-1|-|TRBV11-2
CASSAGFAAFF
TGTGCCAGCAGCGCCGGTTTCGCTGCTTTCTTT
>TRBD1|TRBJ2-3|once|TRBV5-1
CASSLMDRADTQYF
TGCGCCAGCAGCTTGATGGACAGGGCAGATACGCAGTATTTT
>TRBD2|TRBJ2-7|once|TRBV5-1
CASSLVAGGTGQYF
TGCGCCAGCAGCTTGGTAGCGGGGGGTACGGGGCAGTACTTC
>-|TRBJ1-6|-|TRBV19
CASSQHISSYNSPLHF
TGTGCCAGTAGTCAACATATAAGCTCCTATAATTCACCCCTCCACTTT
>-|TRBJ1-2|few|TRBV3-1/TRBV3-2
CASSQEGGPRGWGYGYTF
TGTGCCAGCAGCCAAGAAGGTGGTCCCAGGGGATGGGGCTATGGCTACACCTTC
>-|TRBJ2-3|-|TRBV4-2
CASSQGDIPSTDTQYF
TGTGCCAGCAGCCAAGGGGACATTCCTAGCACAGATACGCAGTATTTT
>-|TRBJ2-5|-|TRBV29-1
CSVEMGGGEGETQYF
TGCAGCGTTGAAATGGGGGGAGGAGAAGGAGAGACCCAGTACTTC
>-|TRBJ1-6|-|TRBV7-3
CASSLSQGRSPLHF
TGTGCCAGCAGCTTAAGCCAGGGTCGGTCACCCCTCCACTTT
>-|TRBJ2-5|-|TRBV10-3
CAISESFAGQETQYF
TGTGCCATCAGTGAGAGTTTTGCAGGGCAAGAGACCCAGTACTTC
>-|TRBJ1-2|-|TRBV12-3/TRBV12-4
CASSPQAYGYTF
TGTGCCAGCAGTCCTCAGGCGTATGGCTACACCTTC
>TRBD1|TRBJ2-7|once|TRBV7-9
CASSPGGYEQYF
TGTGCCAGCAGTCCAGGGGGCTACGAGCAGTACTTC
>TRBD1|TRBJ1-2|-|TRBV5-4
CASSQDRIYGYTF
TGTGCCAGCAGCCAGGACAGGATCTATGGCTACACCTTC
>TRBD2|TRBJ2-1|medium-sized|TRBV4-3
CASSQDSAGGRDEQFF
TGCGCCAGCAGCCAAGATAGTGCGGGGGGGCGGGATGAGCAGTTCTTC